The 22 T cell receptor beta chains presented below share a single source sample, sequenced in a study of T-cell memory formation after mild COVID-19 (dated by TCRdb to about 2021). The library was built by means of 5' RACE. This sample was sequenced with an Illumina NovaSeq 6000. TCRdb took the public reads, trimmed them with fastp at Q25, ran MiXCR for clone calling and kept in-frame beta chains. Each entry merges the rows of one CDR3 protein and shows their most common DNA and genes. Present in this sample are tens of thousands of distinct CDR3 sequences, about a tenth of which were seen just once. Clones ranked in the top ten supply 1.1% of the sample. The sample comprised PBMCs or a T cell subset sorted from them (not recorded which). Every receptor here comes from a man younger than 35 who had mild COVID-19 (a few samples of this study predate the infection). The sample titles of this study are shuffled in the database, so cell type and time point are left out; the donor was told from shared clones.

This clonotype occurred many times. V usage is TRBV3-1 and J usage is TRBJ2-7; 7 bases align to TRBD2. The CDR3 contains 15 residues. Germline trimming cut 5 bases from V and 6 bases from J; bases unmatched to any gene: 13. In germline, CDR1 is LGHDT, CDR2 YNNKEL (reference sequence). The CDR3 sequence: CASSYQVQRGTEQYF. CDR3 nucleotide sequence: TGTGCCAGCAGCTACCAGGTCCAGCGGGGAACCGAGCAGTACTTC.

Ten or more counts support this clonotype. The CDR3 spells CASSLASSIAGELFF. The CDR3 nucleotides are TGTGCCAGCAGCTTAGCGTCTTCGATCGCCGGGGAGCTGTTTTTT. The chain carries TRBV7-6 and TRBJ2-2; no clear D. From germline, CDR1 is SGHVS and CDR2 FNYEAQ. V was trimmed by 0 bases and J by 6 bases, leaving 11 bases between them. This CDR3 has 15 residues.

The V call is TRBV20-1, the J call TRBJ1-6; perhaps TRBD1 as D (5 bases). Deletions cut 5 bases from V and 0 bases from J, with 8 bases between. The CDR3 totals 14 residues. The germline V gene has CDR1 DFQATT and CDR2 SNEGSKA (reference sequence). CDR3 loop: CSAGHSSYNSPLHF. CDR3 nucleotide sequence: TGCAGTGCTGGACACAGCTCCTATAATTCACCCCTCCACTTT.

This clonotype was detected ten times or more. CDR3 region: CASRSSGANVLTF. The CDR3 coding sequence is TGTGCCAGCAGGAGCTCTGGGGCCAACGTCCTGACTTTC. The V and J genes are TRBV12-3 or TRBV12-4 and TRBJ2-6; D uncertain. The CDR3 runs 13 residues. Deletions cut 6 bases from V and 0 bases from J, with 3 bases between.

The J gene is TRBJ2-1, the V gene TRBV5-6, with 8 bases fitting TRBD2. CDR1 is SGHDT, CDR2 YYEEEE, per germline. This CDR3 is 13 amino acids long. V lost 2 bases and J lost 12; bases outside the gene matches: 7. The CDR3 DNA follows: TGTGCCAGCAGCTTCAGCGGGGGCCCAAGGCAGTTCTTC. This codes for CASSFSGGPRQFF.

The chain joins TRBV3-1 to TRBJ1-6; 7 bases line up with TRBD1. CDR1 LGHDT and CDR2 YNNKEL come from the germline V gene (reference sequence). Losses at the gene ends were 5 bases for V and 6 bases for J; bases not matched to a gene: 4. This CDR3 has 14 amino acids. For the CDR3, the DNA is TGTGCCAGCAGCTCCGGGACAGCTAATTCACCCCTCCACTTT. It yields the protein CASSSGTANSPLHF.

This chain links TRBV15 with TRBJ1-1, with D unclear. The CDR3 extends over 13 amino acids. The V and J ends lost 3 bases and 1 base respectively, with 6 bases between them. Looked up from germline, CDR1 is LNHNV and CDR2 is YYDKDF (reference sequence). The CDR3 DNA follows: TGTGCCACCAGCAGTGGACGGAACACTGAAGCTTTCTTT. Translating gives CATSSGRNTEAFF.

The V gene is TRBV12-3 or TRBV12-4, the J gene TRBJ1-2; weak D call: TRBD1 (5 bases). The CDR3 covers 12 residues. With 2 bases removed from V and 6 bases from J, the gap between germline ends came to 7 bases. The CDR3 sequence: CASSLLGHGYTF. CDR3 bases: TGTGCCAGCAGTTTACTGGGACATGGCTACACCTTC.

This sequence joins TRBV5-1 and TRBJ2-7; D is ambiguous. From germline, CDR1 is SGHRS and CDR2 YFSETQ. V was trimmed by 0 bases and J by 2 bases, leaving 6 bases between them. CDR3 length: 13 amino acids. The CDR3 bases are TGCGCCAGCAGCTTGGGAGACGCCTACGAGCAGTACGTC. This translates into CASSLGDAYEQYV.

In its sample, this clonotype was seen a few times. This rearrangement joins TRBV6-1 to TRBJ1-4; 7 bases map to TRBD1. This CDR3 is built from 17 residues. V shed 6 bases and J 3 bases; nucleotides not matched to a gene: 13. Germline V gene data show CDR1 as MNHNS and CDR2 as SASEGT. CDR3 residues: CASRPRRLGTANEKLFF. The CDR3 bases are TGTGCCAGCAGGCCCCGAAGATTGGGGACAGCTAATGAAAAACTGTTTTTT.

Regarding this clonotype: A read error may produce the germline difference seen at one junction end. This chain connects TRBV11-3 to TRBJ2-1, with 9 bases identical to TRBD2. Germline V gene lookup returns CDR1 SGHNT and CDR2 YENEEA. The CDR3 has 16 residues. CDR3 DNA sequence: TGTGCCAGCAGCCGAGCGGGGGGCCACTCCAACAATGAGCAGTTCTTC. This sequence encodes CASSRAGGHSNNEQFF. Full variable domain (rest looked up from reference TRBV11-3 and TRBJ2-1): EAGVVQSPRYKIIEKKQPVAFWCNPISGHNTLYWYLQNLGQGPELLIRYENEEAVDDSQLPKDRFSAERLKGVDSTLKIQPAELGDSAVYLCASSRAGGHSNNEQFFGPGTRLTVL.

This clonotype has a count of ten or more. The genes are TRBV10-2 and TRBJ2-1, with 8 bases that match TRBD2. J gave up 4 bases and V 8 bases, and 1 base lay outside the gene matches. Germline V gene data show CDR1 as WSHSY and CDR2 as SAAADI. CDR3 length: 12 amino acids. The CDR3 bases are TGCGCCAGCCGACTAGCGTACAATGAGCAGTTCTTC. Its translation is CASRLAYNEQFF.

This clonotype was seen more than once but under ten times. The rearrangement joins TRBV24-1 to TRBJ2-2; weak D call: TRBD1 (6 bases). Trimming pared 5 bases from V and 6 bases from J, leaving 12 bases between. Germline values: CDR1 KGHDR, CDR2 SFDVKD. The CDR3 loop spans 14 amino acids. CDR3 sequence reads: CATSAGEVAGELFF. CDR3 nucleotides: TGTGCCACCAGTGCAGGGGAAGTTGCCGGGGAGCTGTTTTTT.

V is TRBV5-5 and J is TRBJ1-1; D ambiguous. Trimming took 1 base from V and 8 from J, leaving 12 bases between them. Germline CDR1 is SGHKS and CDR2 is YYEKEE (reference sequence). The CDR3 runs to 13 residues. The CDR3 here is CASSLSRRREAFF. The CDR3 region has the DNA TGTGCCAGCAGCTTGAGCCGGCGTCGAGAAGCTTTCTTT.

This clonotype was observed many times. The chain uses TRBV7-3 and TRBJ1-1, with TRBD1 as a possible D gene (5 bases). CDR3 length equals 15 residues. The germline V gene has CDR1 SGHTA and CDR2 FQGTGA. Between the trimmed V and J ends, which lost 2 bases and 0 bases, there was a span of 10 bases. CDR3 sequence reads: CASSLQGSMNTEAFF. The CDR3, as DNA: TGTGCCAGCAGCTTACAGGGCAGCATGAACACTGAAGCTTTCTTT.

The chain uses TRBV6-2 or TRBV6-3 and TRBJ2-2; 10 bases map to TRBD2. The CDR3 sequence is 16 residues long. After removal of 8 bases from V and 0 bases from J, the junction contained 6 bases not matched to a gene. Germline CDR1 reads MNHEY; CDR2 reads SVGEGT. DNA for the CDR3: TGTGCCAGCCCGCCGGGACTAGCGACGAACACCGGGGAGCTGTTTTTT. Amino acids: CASPPGLATNTGELFF.

This chain uses TRBV4-3 with TRBJ1-4, with D unclear. Deletions cut 6 bases from V and 10 bases from J, with 12 bases between. The length of the CDR3 is 12 residues. Per the germline V gene, CDR1 is LGHNA and CDR2 is YSLEER. The CDR3 DNA sequence: TGCGCCAGCAGAAGCGGGCCTGGAAAACTGTTTTTT. Amino acid sequence: CASRSGPGKLFF.

The V gene is TRBV6-2 or TRBV6-3, the J gene TRBJ1-6, with a possible D match to TRBD1 (6 bases). With 6 bases removed from V and 5 bases from J, the gap between germline ends came to 11 bases. Germline-derived CDR1 and CDR2 are MNHEY and SVGEGT. CDR3 length: 14 residues. Here the CDR3 DNA reads TGTGCCAGCAGAGGTTACAGGGATAATTCACCCCTCCACTTT. Encoded protein: CASRGYRDNSPLHF.

In this sample, this clonotype turned up many times. The DNA of the CDR3 is TGTGCCAGCAGTTACTCGCGGCTACCGAACACCGGGGAGCTGTTTTTT. Amino acid sequence: CASSYSRLPNTGELFF. The chain uses TRBV6-5 and TRBJ2-2, with no clear D. Looked up from germline, CDR1 is MNHEY and CDR2 is SVGAGI. CDR3 length: 16 residues. V lost 0 bases to trimming and J lost 0 bases, with 8 bases between them.

The rearrangement uses TRBV29-1 and TRBJ2-1; the D gene is possibly TRBD2 (6 bases). CDR1 and CDR2 from the germline V gene are SQVTM and ANQGSEA. V was pared by 6 bases and J by 0 bases, with 12 bases between. The CDR3 runs 14 residues. Written as DNA, the CDR3 is TGCAGCGTAGCATCCGGGAGCTCCTACAATGAGCAGTTCTTC. Translated, it gives CSVASGSSYNEQFF.

This clonotype has more than one count but fewer than ten. The chain carries TRBV5-1 and TRBJ2-3; D unresolved. The CDR3 covers 14 residues. Trimming took off 7 bases at V and 1 base at J, with 13 bases between the two ends. Germline values: CDR1 SGHRS, CDR2 YFSETQ. The CDR3 sequence is CASSRWQGTDTQYF. The CDR3 bases are TGCGCCAGCTCTCGCTGGCAAGGCACAGATACGCAGTATTTT.

In this sample, this clonotype turned up a few times. This chain links TRBV29-1 with TRBJ2-1, with 14 bases matching TRBD2. Germline-derived CDR1 and CDR2 are SQVTM and ANQGSEA. The V gene end was trimmed by 6 bases and the J gene end by 6 bases; junction bases not matched to a gene: 13. CDR3 size: 17 residues. This CDR3 reads CSVPGTSGGSLGNEQFF. CDR3 DNA: TGCAGCGTCCCCGGGACTAGCGGGGGTAGCCTCGGCAATGAGCAGTTCTTC.